A single sample gave rise to the 29 T cell receptor beta chains below, sequenced in a study of shared clonotypes between healthy human individuals. Cells designated naive CD8 were CD45RO-negative and were positively selected for CCR7, with terminally differentiated effector memory CD45RA+ cells excluded. Sequenced by immunoSEQ multiplex PCR; TCRdb stores in-frame clones only, minus some. The sample includes about 1,800,000 clones, roughly 94% seen only once; the top ten take roughly 1%. Source material: naive CD8+ T cells sorted from blood. Source of these receptors: a man between 18 and 29 years old in good health.

The chain joins TRBV28 to TRBJ1-1; a weak D match, TRBD1 (5 bases). V lost 6 bases and J lost 4, with 9 bases in between. Germline V gene sequence: CDR1 MDHEN, CDR2 SYDVKM. The CDR3 extends over 12 amino acids. The CDR3 loop is CASSPGGTEAFF. CDR3 in DNA: TGTGCCAGCAGCCCCGGGGGCACTGAAGCTTTCTTT. Filled out from reference TRBV28 and TRBJ1-1, the complete variable domain reads DVKVTQSSRYLVKRTGEKVFLECVQDMDHENMFWYRQDPGLGLRLIYFSYDVKMKEKGDIPEGYSVSREKKERFSLILESASTNQTSMYLCASSPGGTEAFFGQGTRLTVV.

This rearrangement joins TRBV11-2 to TRBJ2-5; weak D call: TRBD1 (5 bases). The CDR3 contains 14 residues. CDR1 is SGHAT, CDR2 FQNNGV, per germline. Trimming stripped 5 bases from V and 2 bases from J, with 12 bases between. The CDR3 DNA is TGTGCCAGCAGCCCCCCCCAGGGTCAAGAGACCCAGTACTTC. Protein product: CASSPPQGQETQYF.

The CDR3 loop is CASSTGQGNEKLFF. In DNA, the CDR3 is TGTGCCAGCAGCACGGGACAGGGTAATGAAAAACTGTTTTTT. The chain couples TRBV13 to TRBJ1-4, with 9 bases aligning to TRBD1. The CDR3 length is 14 residues. Losses at the gene ends were 5 bases for V and 4 bases for J; bases not matched to a gene: 2. Germline CDR1 and CDR2: PRHDT and FYEKMQ (reference sequence).

Comments on this clone: Other DNA sequences in this specimen translate into the identical CDR3. The CDR3 nucleotides read TGTGCCAGCAGTTTAGGGGGACGTTCCTACGAGCAGTACTTC. It is translated as CASSLGGRSYEQYF. This chain links TRBV27 with TRBJ2-7, with D possibly being TRBD1 or TRBD2 (5 bases each). V lost 2 bases and J 1 base, leaving 9 bases between the germline ends. The CDR3 has 14 amino acids. Germline V lookup: CDR1 MNHEY, CDR2 SMNVEV (reference sequence).

The gene calls are TRBV4-1 and TRBJ2-2, with D unclear. Germline values: CDR1 MGHRA, CDR2 YSYEKL. The CDR3 has 14 residues. The V and J ends lost 3 bases and 4 bases respectively, with 9 bases between them. The CDR3 DNA reads TGCGCCAGCAGCCAGATCATTGGCACCGGGGAGCTGTTTTTT. Amino acid sequence: CASSQIIGTGELFF.

The chain is built from TRBV30 and TRBJ1-2; TRBD1 might be the D (5 bases). This CDR3 has 11 amino acids. Germline V lookup: CDR1 GTSNPN, CDR2 SVGIG (reference sequence). V lost 4 bases, J lost 7 bases, and 10 bases lay in between. CDR3: CAWTVGGGYTF. The CDR3 DNA follows: TGTGCCTGGACGGTGGGGGGTGGCTACACCTTC.

V and J are TRBV30 and TRBJ2-2; D is possibly TRBD1 (6 bases). The CDR3 runs 20 residues. CDR1 and CDR2 from the germline V gene are GTSNPN and SVGIG (reference sequence). The V gene lost 0 bases and the J gene lost 0 bases, with 23 bases spanning the gap. CDR3 in DNA: TGTGCCTGGAGTGTGGGACCCCGGGACACCCGCAACCCGAACACCGGGGAGCTGTTTTTT. Protein: CAWSVGPRDTRNPNTGELFF.

Points on this clone: The same CDR3 is also encoded by other DNA sequences in this sample. V is TRBV4-1 and J is TRBJ2-7; D is ambiguous. Germline CDR1 is MGHRA and CDR2 is YSYEKL. V was cut by 1 base and J by 4 bases, with 8 bases left in between. The CDR3 consists of 13 residues. The CDR3 sequence: CASSQASTYEQYF. The CDR3 nucleotides read TGCGCCAGCAGCCAAGCCTCCACATACGAGCAGTACTTC.

The gene calls are TRBV11-3 and TRBJ1-5; perhaps TRBD1 as D (6 bases). The germline gives CDR1 SGHNT, CDR2 YENEEA. With 3 bases removed from V and 0 bases from J, the gap between germline ends came to 15 bases. The CDR3 covers 17 residues. In DNA, the CDR3 is TGTGCCAGCAGCTTGGAGATCGGACAGACTAGCAATCAGCCCCAGCATTTT. Its protein product is CASSLEIGQTSNQPQHF.

As DNA, the CDR3 is TGTGCCAGCAGTTACGCCAGGAGGGAAGCTTTCTTT. As protein: CASSYARREAFF. The gene calls are TRBV6-6 and TRBJ1-1; D gene unclear. This CDR3 is 12 amino acids long. The V and J ends lost 2 bases and 8 bases respectively, with 9 bases between them. The germline CDR1 and CDR2 sequences are MNHNY and SVGAGI (reference sequence).

The chain links TRBV4-1 to TRBJ2-7; D not resolved. V lost 1 base and J 2 bases, leaving 9 bases between the germline ends. Germline V gives CDR1 MGHRA, CDR2 YSYEKL. The length of the CDR3 is 14 residues. The CDR3 spells CASSQAPSAYEQYF. For the CDR3, the DNA is TGCGCCAGCAGCCAAGCGCCCAGTGCCTACGAGCAGTACTTC.

This chain joins TRBV7-9 and TRBJ2-2; D tentatively fits TRBD1 or TRBD2 (5 bases each). The germline V and J ends were trimmed by 5 bases and 6 bases, with 16 bases remaining between them. The CDR3 totals 15 residues. From germline, CDR1 is SEHNR and CDR2 FQNEAQ (reference sequence). Here the CDR3 DNA reads TGTGCCAGCAGCAACTCTCGGGGCCGGGCCGGGGAGCTGTTTTTT. Protein: CASSNSRGRAGELFF.

The V and J genes are TRBV6-5 and TRBJ1-3; D may be TRBD1 (5 bases). This CDR3 is built from 16 residues. V was pared by 0 bases and J by 4 bases, with 13 bases between. The V gene's germline CDR1 is MNHEY and CDR2 SVGAGI. As DNA, the CDR3 is TGTGCCAGCAGTTACTCAGTTGGGGGATCGGGAAACACCATATATTTT. Protein sequence: CASSYSVGGSGNTIYF.

As regards this clone: This sample includes further DNA sequences coding for the same CDR3. This chain links TRBV7-2 with TRBJ2-7; D remains unclear. Trimming took 0 bases from V and 0 from J, leaving 3 bases between them. Germline lookup yields CDR1 SGHTA and CDR2 FQGNSA. This CDR3 has 13 residues. The CDR3 nucleotides read TGTGCCAGCAGCTTAGCCGGCTCCTACGAGCAGTACTTC. This codes for CASSLAGSYEQYF. Looking up the rest from reference TRBV7-2 and TRBJ2-7 gives the full variable domain: GAGVSQSPSNKVTEKGKDVELRCDPISGHTALYWYRQSLGQGLEFLIYFQGNSAPDKSGLPSDRFSAERTGGSVSTLTIQRTQQEDSAVYLCASSLAGSYEQYFGPGTRLTVT.

This chain joins TRBV7-9 and TRBJ2-7, with D possibly TRBD1 on 6 matching bases. The V gene's germline CDR1 is SEHNR and CDR2 FQNEAQ (reference sequence). V lost 5 bases to trimming and J lost 2 bases, with 10 bases between them. The CDR3 is 13 residues long. The CDR3 DNA is TGTGCCAGCAGCCAGGGACAAACCTACGAGCAGTACTTC. Protein: CASSQGQTYEQYF.

The gene calls are TRBV30 and TRBJ2-2; unclear D gene. Germline assignment: CDR1 GTSNPN and CDR2 SVGIG (reference sequence). The V end was cut by 1 base, the J end by 2 bases, with 14 bases between. CDR3 size: 16 residues. Here the CDR3 reads CAWSDTREINTGELFF. In DNA form, the CDR3 reads TGTGCCTGGAGTGACACCCGAGAAATTAACACCGGGGAGCTGTTTTTT.

The V gene is TRBV7-3, the J gene TRBJ2-7; D might be TRBD2 (5 bases). The ends were cut back, 5 bases at V and 4 bases at J, with 12 bases in the middle. Germline CDR1 is SGHTA and CDR2 is FQGTGA. This CDR3 spans 13 amino acids. CDR3 region: CASSAGVRYEQYF. The DNA of the CDR3 is TGTGCCAGCAGCGCCGGGGTCCGGTACGAGCAGTACTTC.

The genes are TRBV4-3 and TRBJ2-1; TRBD2 agrees at 11 bases. The CDR3 is 15 amino acids. The V segment lost 3 bases and the J segment 6 bases; nucleotides outside the gene matches: 4. CDR1 is LGHNA and CDR2 is YSLEER in the germline V gene. For the CDR3, the DNA is TGCGCCAGCAGCCAGATCCTAGCGGGAGGCAATGAGCAGTTCTTC. It codes for CASSQILAGGNEQFF.

The gene calls are TRBV5-1 and TRBJ2-5; D may match TRBD1 or TRBD2 (5 bases each). This CDR3 contains 15 residues. Germline values: CDR1 SGHRS, CDR2 YFSETQ. The V end lost 0 bases, the J end lost 5 bases, and 14 bases lay between the germline ends. The chain's CDR3 is CASSLDGTVGETQYF. Here the CDR3 DNA reads TGCGCCAGCAGCTTGGACGGGACGGTCGGGGAGACCCAGTACTTC.

This clone was recorded once. This chain links TRBV4-1 with TRBJ2-7; 8 bases line up with TRBD1. This CDR3 comprises 15 residues. Looked up from germline, CDR1 is MGHRA and CDR2 is YSYEKL. Losses at the gene ends were 4 bases for V and 2 bases for J; bases not matched to a gene: 7. The CDR3: CASSLEPGQAYEQYF. The CDR3 DNA is TGCGCCAGCAGCCTCGAACCGGGACAGGCCTACGAGCAGTACTTC.

This rearrangement joins TRBV27 to TRBJ1-5; maybe TRBD1 (6 bases). The CDR3 has 14 residues. V was trimmed by 5 bases and J by 7 bases, leaving 15 bases between them. The germline CDR1 and CDR2 sequences are MNHEY and SMNVEV (reference sequence). CDR3 bases: TGTGCCAGCAGTAACACAGGGTCGTTGCAGCCCCAGCATTTT. Amino acids: CASSNTGSLQPQHF.

The CDR3 spells CASHVAGGPNEQFF. The CDR3 bases are TGTGCCAGCCACGTAGCGGGAGGGCCCAATGAGCAGTTCTTC. This chain uses TRBV27 with TRBJ2-1, with 11 bases aligning to TRBD2. V gave up 8 bases and J gave up 6 bases; unmatched junction bases: 6. The CDR3 has 14 residues. Germline lookup yields CDR1 MNHEY and CDR2 SMNVEV (reference sequence).

This chain's CDR3 is CASSSNRMSGYQETQYF. CDR3 nucleotides: TGTGCCAGCAGTTCGAACAGGATGAGCGGCTACCAAGAGACCCAGTACTTC. The V call is TRBV28, the J call TRBJ2-5; D tentatively fits TRBD1 or TRBD2 (5 bases each). The CDR3 runs 17 residues. Per germline, CDR1 MDHEN and CDR2 SYDVKM. V was pared by 4 bases and J by 0 bases, with 18 bases between.

The V gene is TRBV30, the J gene TRBJ2-7, with TRBD2 matching over 9 bases. The V gene end was trimmed by 2 bases and the J gene end by 3 bases; junction bases not matched to a gene: 5. CDR3 length equals 14 residues. From germline, CDR1 is GTSNPN and CDR2 SVGIG (reference sequence). The CDR3 coding sequence is TGTGCCTGGAGTCTGACTAGCGGAGGCTACGAGCAGTACTTC. Translation gives CAWSLTSGGYEQYF.

V usage is TRBV14 and J usage is TRBJ1-1; a possible D gene is TRBD1 (5 bases). Per germline, CDR1 SGHDN and CDR2 FVKESK. The CDR3 extends over 13 amino acids. The ends were cut back, 4 bases at V and 3 bases at J, with 9 bases in the middle. The CDR3, as DNA: TGTGCCAGCAGCCTTTCGGGGGACACTGAAGCTTTCTTT. As protein: CASSLSGDTEAFF.

J is TRBJ2-7 and V is TRBV27; D is uncertain. Between the trimmed V and J ends, which lost 2 bases and 4 bases, there was a span of 9 bases. This CDR3 contains 13 residues. Per the germline V gene, CDR1 is MNHEY and CDR2 is SMNVEV (reference sequence). DNA for the CDR3: TGTGCCAGCAGTTTAGGCCTCAGGTACGAGCAGTACTTC. Protein: CASSLGLRYEQYF.

The rearrangement uses TRBV27 and TRBJ1-1; maybe TRBD1 (5 bases). The CDR3 covers 14 residues. CDR1 is MNHEY and CDR2 is SMNVEV in the germline V gene (reference sequence). The V and J ends lost 5 bases and 1 base respectively, with 11 bases between them. The CDR3 protein is CASSRGGSNTEAFF. The DNA of the CDR3 is TGTGCCAGCAGTAGGGGAGGATCGAACACTGAAGCTTTCTTT.

V is TRBV6-5 and J is TRBJ2-3; 12 nucleotides match TRBD2. Germline V gives CDR1 MNHEY, CDR2 SVGAGI. The CDR3 sequence is 16 residues long. V trimming: 4 bases; J trimming: 1 base; junction bases outside the gene matches: 3. The CDR3 DNA sequence: TGTGCCAGCAGTTTGACTAGCGGGGGACGCACAGATACGCAGTATTTT. Translation gives CASSLTSGGRTDTQYF.

Concerning this clone itself: This same CDR3 is encoded by further DNA sequences in the sample. V usage is TRBV5-6 and J usage is TRBJ1-5, with 9 nucleotides matching TRBD1. The CDR3 is 14 residues long. CDR1 and CDR2 from the germline V gene are SGHDT and YYEEEE. J was trimmed by 7 bases and V by 3 bases; bases with no gene match: 5. CDR3 loop: CASSWGTGNQPQHF. The CDR3 nucleotides are TGTGCCAGCAGCTGGGGGACAGGGAACCAGCCCCAGCATTTT.